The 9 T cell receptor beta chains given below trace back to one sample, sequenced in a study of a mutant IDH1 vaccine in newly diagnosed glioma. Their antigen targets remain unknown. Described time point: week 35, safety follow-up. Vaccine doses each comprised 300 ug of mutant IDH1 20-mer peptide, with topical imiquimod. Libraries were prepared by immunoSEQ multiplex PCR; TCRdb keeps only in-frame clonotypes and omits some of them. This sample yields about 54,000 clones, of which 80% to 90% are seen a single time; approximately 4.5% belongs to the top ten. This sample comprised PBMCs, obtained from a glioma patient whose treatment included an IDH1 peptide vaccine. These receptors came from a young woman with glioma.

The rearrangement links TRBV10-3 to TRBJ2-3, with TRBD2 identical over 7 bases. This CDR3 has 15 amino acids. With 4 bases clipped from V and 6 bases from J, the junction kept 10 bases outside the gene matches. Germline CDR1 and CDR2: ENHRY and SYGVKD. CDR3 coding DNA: TGTGCCATCAGTGGGTTCGGTGCAGCGGGGGATACGCAGTATTTT. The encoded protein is CAISGFGAAGDTQYF.

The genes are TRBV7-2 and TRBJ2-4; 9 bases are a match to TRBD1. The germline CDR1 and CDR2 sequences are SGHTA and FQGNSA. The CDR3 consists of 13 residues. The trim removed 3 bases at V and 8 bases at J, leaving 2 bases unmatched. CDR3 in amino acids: CASSFRQGDIQYF. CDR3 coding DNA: TGTGCCAGCAGCTTTCGACAGGGGGACATTCAGTACTTC.

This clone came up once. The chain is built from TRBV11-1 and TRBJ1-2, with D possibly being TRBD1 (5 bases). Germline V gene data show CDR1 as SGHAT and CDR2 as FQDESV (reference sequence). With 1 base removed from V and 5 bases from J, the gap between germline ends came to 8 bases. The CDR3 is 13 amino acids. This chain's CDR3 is CASSLETEYGYTF. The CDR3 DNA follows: TGTGCCAGCAGCTTAGAGACAGAGTATGGCTACACCTTC.

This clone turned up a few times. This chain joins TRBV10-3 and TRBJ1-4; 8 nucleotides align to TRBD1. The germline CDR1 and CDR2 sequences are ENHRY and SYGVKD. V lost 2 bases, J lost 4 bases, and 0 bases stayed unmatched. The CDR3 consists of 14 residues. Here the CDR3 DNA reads TGTGCCATCAGTGAGGGACAGGGTAATGAAAAACTGTTTTTT. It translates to CAISEGQGNEKLFF.

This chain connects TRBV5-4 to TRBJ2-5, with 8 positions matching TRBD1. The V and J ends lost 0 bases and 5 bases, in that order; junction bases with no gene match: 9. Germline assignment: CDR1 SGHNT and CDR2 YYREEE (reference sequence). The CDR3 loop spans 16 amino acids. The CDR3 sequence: CASSLVTQGARETQYF. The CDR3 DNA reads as TGTGCCAGCAGCTTGGTTACGCAGGGGGCGCGTGAGACCCAGTACTTC.

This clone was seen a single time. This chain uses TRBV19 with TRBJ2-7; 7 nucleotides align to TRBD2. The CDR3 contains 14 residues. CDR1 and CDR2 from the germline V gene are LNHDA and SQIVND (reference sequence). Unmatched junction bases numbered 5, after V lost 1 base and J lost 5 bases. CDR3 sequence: CASSIGGGSNEQYF. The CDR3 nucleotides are TGTGCCAGTAGTATAGGGGGCGGGAGCAACGAGCAGTACTTC.

The CDR3 loop is CASRTGGAYGYTF. Here the CDR3 DNA reads TGTGCCAGCAGAACAGGGGGGGCCTATGGCTACACCTTC. The chain has TRBV28 and TRBJ1-2, with TRBD1 identical over 8 bases. CDR3 length: 13 amino acids. V lost 6 bases and J lost 4; bases outside the gene matches: 4. Looked up from germline, CDR1 is MDHEN and CDR2 is SYDVKM.

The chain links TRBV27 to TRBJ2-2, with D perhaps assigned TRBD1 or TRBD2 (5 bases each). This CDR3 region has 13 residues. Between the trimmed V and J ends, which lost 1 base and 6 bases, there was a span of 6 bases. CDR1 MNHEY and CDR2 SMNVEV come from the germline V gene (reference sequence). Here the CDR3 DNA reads TGTGCCAGCAGTTTATGGGGACCCGGGGAGCTGTTTTTT. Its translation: CASSLWGPGELFF.

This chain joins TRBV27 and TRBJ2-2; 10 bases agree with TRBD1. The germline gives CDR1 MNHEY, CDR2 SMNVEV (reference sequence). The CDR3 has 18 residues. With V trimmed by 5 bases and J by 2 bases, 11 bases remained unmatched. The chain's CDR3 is CASSPFSRTGGNTGELFF. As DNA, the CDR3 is TGTGCCAGCAGTCCCTTTTCCCGGACAGGGGGAAACACCGGGGAGCTGTTTTTT.